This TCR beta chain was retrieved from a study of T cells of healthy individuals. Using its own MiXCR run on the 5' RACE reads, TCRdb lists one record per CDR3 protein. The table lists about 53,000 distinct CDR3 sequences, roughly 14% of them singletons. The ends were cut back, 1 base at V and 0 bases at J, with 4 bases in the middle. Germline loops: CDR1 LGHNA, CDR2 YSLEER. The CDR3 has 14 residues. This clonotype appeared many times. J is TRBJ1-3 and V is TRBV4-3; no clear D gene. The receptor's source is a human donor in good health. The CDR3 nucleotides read TGCGCCAGCAGCCAAGGTGTCTCTGGAAACACCATATATTTT. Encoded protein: CASSQGVSGNTIYF.